The 4 T cell receptor beta chains presented below share a single source sample, sequenced in a study of cytomegalovirus exposure and HLA in healthy donors. Primers included in the PCR were 60 Vbeta and 13 Jbeta primers. TCRdb's copy holds only in-frame clones and misses some; the assay was immunoSEQ multiplex PCR. In the table there are approximately 160,000 clones, approximately 80% of which are singletons. Sequencing was done on a sample of PBMCs. These receptors all stem from a man aged 25-40 years in good health and CMV-seropositive.

The chain uses TRBV2 and TRBJ2-1; TRBD2 matches 13 bases. The V gene's germline CDR1 is SNHLY and CDR2 FYNNEI. The CDR3 contains 15 residues. The ends lost 6 bases at V and 10 bases at J; junction bases unmatched: 9. The CDR3 here is CASRIQGLAGKEQFF. The CDR3 region has the DNA TGTGCCAGCAGAATACAGGGACTAGCGGGAAAGGAGCAGTTCTTC.

The rearrangement joins TRBV5-8 to TRBJ2-1, with D perhaps matching TRBD1 (6 bases). Germline CDR1 and CDR2: SGHTS and YDEGEE. V dropped 4 bases and J dropped 2 bases, with 13 bases sitting between them. CDR3 size: 15 residues. The CDR3 DNA sequence: TGTGCCAGCAGCCGTCGCGGACAGACCTACAATGAGCAGTTCTTC. This gives the protein CASSRRGQTYNEQFF. Using reference TRBV5-8 and TRBJ2-1 for the parts outside the CDR3, the full variable domain is EAGVTQSPTHLIKTRGQQATLRCSPISGHTSVYWYQQALGLGLQFLLWYDEGEERNRGNFPPRFSGRQFPNYSSELNVNALELEDSALYLCASSRRGQTYNEQFFGPGTRLTVL.

The chain uses TRBV6-1 and TRBJ1-5, with 9 nucleotides matching TRBD1. CDR3 length: 15 amino acids. Losses at the gene ends were 7 bases for V and 5 bases for J; bases not matched to a gene: 9. CDR1 is MNHNS, CDR2 SASEGT, per germline. The CDR3 protein is CASILDRGRYQPQHF. DNA of the CDR3: TGTGCCAGCATTCTGGACAGGGGCCGTTATCAGCCCCAGCATTTT.

The chain combines TRBV19 with TRBJ2-7; D not certain. The CDR3 covers 14 residues. The germline V and J ends were trimmed by 4 bases and 4 bases, with 14 bases remaining between them. Germline V gene sequence: CDR1 LNHDA, CDR2 SQIVND (reference sequence). The CDR3 spells CASSNTVGSYEQYF. The CDR3 coding sequence is TGTGCCAGTAGTAACACAGTTGGTTCTTACGAGCAGTACTTC.